This T cell receptor beta chain is drawn from a study of T cells after yellow fever vaccination. For the study at large: Some fractions had low cell numbers, and these were prepared with SMART-Seq v4 Ultra Low Input.

Germline V gene sequence: CDR1 LNHDA, CDR2 SQIVND (reference sequence). V was cut by 7 bases and J by 1 base, with 13 bases left in between. The CDR3 is made up of 15 amino acids. Production of TCR cDNA was by 5'RACE template switching, which also added a universal primer site and UMIs. TCRdb passed the 5' RACE reads through MiXCR, listing each CDR3 protein once. The sample includes 500,000 to 550,000 distinct CDR3 sequences, 21% of them seen just once. This chain links TRBV19 with TRBJ2-2; D may match TRBD1 or TRBD2 (5 bases each). The receptor was derived from a man aged 18-30 years who received the YFV17D yellow fever vaccine. The sample was PBMCs, taken roughly 20 days after the first yellow fever vaccination. The CDR3 loop reads CASNPGTVNTGELFF. The CDR3 DNA follows: TGTGCCAGTAACCCCGGGACGGTGAACACCGGGGAGCTGTTTTTT.